These 29 T cell receptor beta chains were sequenced from one sample in a study of blood T cell repertoires in COVID-19. This table comes from immunoSEQ multiplex PCR, and its TCRdb copy is limited to in-frame clones, with some not included. The sample shows fewer than 300,000 clones, over 75% of them seen only once. The sequenced material came from peripheral blood. The receptors derive from a woman in her twenties or thirties with acute or convalescent COVID-19.

The V gene is TRBV9, the J gene TRBJ1-4; no reliable D call. V dropped 0 bases and J dropped 5 bases, with 8 bases sitting between them. Germline CDR1 reads SGDLS; CDR2 reads YYNGEE. The CDR3 is made up of 14 amino acids. CDR3 sequence: CASSVDGLNEKLFF. CDR3 sequence (DNA): TGTGCCAGCAGCGTAGACGGACTAAATGAAAAACTGTTTTTT.

The chain employs TRBV21-1 and TRBJ1-5; the table names TRBD1, a call not compared with the DNA. TRBV21-1 counts as a pseudogene. The CDR3 loop spans 17 amino acids. The CDR3 region has the DNA TGTGCCAGCAGCACCGGACAGGGGGCTGTAAGCAATCAGCCCCAGCATTTT. Translated, it gives CASSTGQGAVSNQPQHF.

The count of this clone is one. The gene calls are TRBV29-1 and TRBJ2-7; 7 bases line up with TRBD2. This CDR3 contains 12 residues. Trimming cost V 4 bases and J 5 bases; bases outside gene matches: 5. Germline V CDR1 and CDR2: SQVTM, ANQGSEA. The CDR3 is CSVVGGSHEQYF. The CDR3, as DNA: TGCAGCGTTGTCGGGGGGTCTCACGAGCAGTACTTC.

The chain uses TRBV9 and TRBJ2-7; 9 positions agree with TRBD2. V dropped 3 bases and J dropped 4; count of bases not matched to a gene: 5. Germline CDR1 is SGDLS and CDR2 is YYNGEE. This CDR3 is 14 amino acids long. The CDR3 loop is CASSDGTSRYEQYF. In DNA form, the CDR3 reads TGTGCCAGCAGCGACGGGACTAGCAGATACGAGCAGTACTTC.

The V and J genes are TRBV5-1 and TRBJ2-7, with 11 bases fitting TRBD1. Unmatched junction bases numbered 17, after V lost 2 bases and J lost 4 bases. CDR1 is SGHRS and CDR2 is YFSETQ in the germline V gene. The CDR3 runs 19 residues. CDR3 residues: CASSFAGTGGMSRLYEQYF. CDR3 DNA: TGCGCCAGCAGCTTCGCCGGGACAGGGGGAATGAGCCGATTATACGAGCAGTACTTC.

The chain couples TRBV27 to TRBJ2-1; D is undetermined. This CDR3 contains 14 residues. V was trimmed by 3 bases and J by 7 bases, leaving 13 bases between them. Germline V lookup: CDR1 MNHEY, CDR2 SMNVEV (reference sequence). The CDR3 bases are TGTGCCAGCAGTTTTGTAGGAGATCTTAATGAGCAGTTCTTC. Amino acid sequence: CASSFVGDLNEQFF.

The rearrangement uses TRBV19 and TRBJ2-7; TRBD2 is a possible D gene (6 bases). The CDR3 has 12 residues. V lost 5 bases, J lost 2 bases, and 7 bases lay in between. CDR1 is LNHDA, CDR2 SQIVND, per germline (reference sequence). CDR3 loop: CASSGGTYEQYF. As DNA, the CDR3 is TGTGCCAGTAGTGGCGGGACCTACGAGCAGTACTTC.

V gene TRBV6-5 combines with J gene TRBJ2-5; 7 bases are a match to TRBD1. V was pared by 6 bases and J by 3 bases, with 4 bases of the junction left unmatched. This CDR3 is built from 13 residues. CDR1 and CDR2 from the germline V gene are MNHEY and SVGAGI. This CDR3 is CASSLTGKETQYF. CDR3 sequence (DNA): TGTGCCAGCAGCCTGACAGGGAAAGAGACCCAGTACTTC.

V is TRBV25-1 and J is TRBJ2-7; 7 bases line up with TRBD1. With 4 bases clipped from V and 2 bases from J, the junction kept 5 bases outside the gene matches. The CDR3 runs to 14 residues. Germline values: CDR1 MGHDK, CDR2 SYGVNS. The CDR3 here is CASSVGTVTYEQYF. CDR3 coding DNA: TGTGCCAGCAGTGTTGGGACAGTAACCTACGAGCAGTACTTC.

J is TRBJ1-4 and V is TRBV6-2 or TRBV6-3, with D hard to call. V was cut by 5 bases and J by 0 bases, with 10 bases left in between. CDR3 length equals 15 residues. The V gene's germline CDR1 is MNHEY and CDR2 SVGEGT. The CDR3 here is CASSPRRATNEKLFF. CDR3 sequence (DNA): TGTGCCAGCAGTCCCCGACGGGCAACTAATGAAAAACTGTTTTTT.

The chain couples TRBV20-1 to TRBJ2-7; no clear D gene. The CDR3 covers 11 residues. CDR1 is DFQATT and CDR2 is SNEGSKA in the germline V gene (reference sequence). V lost 3 bases to trimming and J lost 2 bases, with 5 bases between them. The CDR3 is CSASLTYEQYF. The DNA of the CDR3 is TGCAGTGCTAGTCTTACCTACGAGCAGTACTTC.

Only a few counts were recorded for this clone. The chain joins TRBV9 to TRBJ2-7; 7 nucleotides agree with TRBD2. V lost 4 bases to trimming and J lost 3 bases; unmatched junction nucleotides: 4. The CDR3 loop spans 13 amino acids. Germline V gene lookup returns CDR1 SGDLS and CDR2 YYNGEE. The CDR3 DNA is TGTGCCAGCAGCAAACGGGACTACTACGAGCAGTACTTC. Protein: CASSKRDYYEQYF.

V is TRBV11-3 and J is TRBJ2-5; 8 nucleotides agree with TRBD2. This CDR3 is built from 17 residues. Germline V gene sequence: CDR1 SGHNT, CDR2 YENEEA. V lost 4 bases to trimming and J lost 5 bases; unmatched junction nucleotides: 15. In nucleotides, the CDR3 is TGTGCCAGCAGCTCAATTAGAACCCCCGGGGGGGACGAGACCCAGTACTTC. It translates to CASSSIRTPGGDETQYF.

This clone was detected once. This chain links TRBV7-2 with TRBJ1-6; 7 bases are a match to TRBD1. Germline V gene lookup returns CDR1 SGHTA and CDR2 FQGNSA. V shed 1 base, J shed 11 bases, and the junction held 8 bases outside the gene matches. CDR3 length equals 15 residues. Here the CDR3 DNA reads TGTGCCAGCAGCTTAGAGGGCAGGGGGATAACACCCCTCCACTTT. Translation: CASSLEGRGITPLHF.

The V call is TRBV6-5, the J call TRBJ2-7, with 8 bases identical to TRBD1. Germline loops: CDR1 MNHEY, CDR2 SVGAGI. V was clipped by 10 bases and J by 7 bases; unmatched bases: 12. The CDR3 is 13 amino acids. In DNA form, the CDR3 reads TGTGCCACCGCCGGGACAGGTTATTTTGAGCAGTACTTC. It is translated as CATAGTGYFEQYF.

V gene TRBV19 combines with J gene TRBJ2-2, with 10 bases aligning to TRBD1. Germline-derived CDR1 and CDR2 are LNHDA and SQIVND (reference sequence). This CDR3 is built from 16 residues. V lost 3 bases and J lost 0; bases outside the gene matches: 1. The CDR3 sequence is CASSIGTGANTGELFF. In nucleotides, the CDR3 is TGTGCCAGTAGTATCGGGACAGGGGCGAACACCGGGGAGCTGTTTTTT. Looking up the rest from reference TRBV19 and TRBJ2-2 gives the full variable domain: DGGITQSPKYLFRKEGQNVTLSCEQNLNHDAMYWYRQDPGQGLRLIYYSQIVNDFQKGDIAEGYSVSREKKESFPLTVTSAQKNPTAFYLCASSIGTGANTGELFFGEGSRLTVL.

This chain joins TRBV30 and TRBJ1-6; weak D call: TRBD1 (6 bases). V was shortened by 0 bases and J by 11 bases, with 14 bases between the two germline ends. The CDR3 has 14 amino acids. The germline CDR1 and CDR2 sequences are GTSNPN and SVGIG (reference sequence). The CDR3 nucleotides read TGTGCCTGGAGTGTAATGACAGGAGTGGCACCCCTCCACTTT. Residues: CAWSVMTGVAPLHF.

The V gene is TRBV24-1, the J gene TRBJ1-1, with 12 bases identical to TRBD1. This CDR3 spans 16 amino acids. Losses at the gene ends were 4 bases for V and 2 bases for J; bases not matched to a gene: 4. Germline CDR1 and CDR2: KGHDR and SFDVKD. CDR3 region: CATSEAGTGGNTEAFF. CDR3 DNA sequence: TGTGCCACCAGTGAGGCCGGGACAGGGGGCAACACTGAAGCTTTCTTT.

V is TRBV19 and J is TRBJ1-6; TRBD1 matches 7 bases. The germline CDR1 and CDR2 sequences are LNHDA and SQIVND (reference sequence). The CDR3 sequence is 16 residues long. With 5 bases clipped from V and 9 bases from J, the junction kept 13 bases outside the gene matches. The CDR3 protein is CASSALQGPIVSPLHF. The CDR3 DNA reads as TGTGCCAGTAGTGCCTTACAGGGGCCCATCGTTTCACCCCTCCACTTT.

V gene TRBV4-3 combines with J gene TRBJ2-7, with D perhaps TRBD1 (5 bases). Trimming pared 0 bases from V and 2 bases from J, leaving 11 bases between. The CDR3 totals 15 residues. The germline gives CDR1 LGHNA, CDR2 YSLEER. CDR3 sequence reads: CASSQEGADTYEQYF. CDR3 DNA: TGCGCCAGCAGCCAAGAGGGTGCGGACACCTACGAGCAGTACTTC.

This clone was seen just once. CDR3 in DNA: TGCAGTGCTAGTCAGGGATTTAATACGCAGTATTTT. It specifies CSASQGFNTQYF. This chain uses TRBV20-1 with TRBJ2-3; TRBD1 is a possible D gene (5 bases). This CDR3 is 12 amino acids long. Trimming removed 3 bases from V and 7 bases from J, with 11 bases in between. In germline, CDR1 is DFQATT, CDR2 SNEGSKA (reference sequence).

J is TRBJ1-1 and V is TRBV27; TRBD1 is a possible D gene (6 bases). V lost 6 bases to trimming and J lost 3 bases, with 11 bases between them. The CDR3 is made up of 13 amino acids. From germline, CDR1 is MNHEY and CDR2 SMNVEV (reference sequence). The CDR3 coding sequence is TGTGCCAGCAGACGTCAGGGGCACACTGAAGCTTTCTTT. The encoded protein is CASRRQGHTEAFF.

The genes are TRBV19 and TRBJ1-1; no reliable D call. This CDR3 comprises 10 residues. With 8 bases removed from V and 7 bases from J, the gap between germline ends came to 8 bases. In germline, CDR1 is LNHDA, CDR2 SQIVND (reference sequence). The chain's CDR3 is CASCGSEAFF. The CDR3 region has the DNA TGTGCCAGTTGTGGCAGTGAAGCTTTCTTT.

The chain links TRBV29-1 to TRBJ1-1; tentatively, D is TRBD1 (6 bases). V lost 7 bases and J lost 4, with 13 bases in between. From germline, CDR1 is SQVTM and CDR2 ANQGSEA. CDR3 length: 12 residues. As DNA, the CDR3 is TGCAGCGCCAAAACAGGGATCACTGAAGCTTTCTTT. Its translation is CSAKTGITEAFF. The full variable domain, its missing parts supplied by reference TRBV29-1 and TRBJ1-1, is SAVISQKPSRDICQRGTSLTIQCQVDSQVTMMFWYRQQPGQSLTLIATANQGSEATYESGFVIDKFPISRPNLTFSTLTVSNMSPEDSSIYLCSAKTGITEAFFGQGTRLTVV.

CDR3 sequence: CASSYTSTDTQYF. In DNA form, the CDR3 reads TGTGCCAGCAGTTACACTAGCACAGATACGCAGTATTTT. V usage is TRBV6-5 and J usage is TRBJ2-3; D is ambiguous. The ends were cut back, 2 bases at V and 0 bases at J, with 3 bases in the middle. The CDR3 covers 13 residues. In germline, CDR1 is MNHEY, CDR2 SVGAGI.

J is TRBJ1-2 and V is TRBV3-1 (or the pseudogene TRBV3-2), with a tentative D call TRBD1 (5 bases). Trimming removed 1 base at V and 4 bases at J, with 19 bases between. This CDR3 contains 17 residues. Germline V gene lookup returns CDR1 LGHDT and CDR2 YNNKEL (reference sequence). The CDR3 nucleotides read TGTGCCAGCAGCCAAGCAGCGGTGGGGGGTACTGGCTATGGCTACACCTTC. It is translated as CASSQAAVGGTGYGYTF.

CDR3 sequence (DNA): TGTGCCAGCACGTACACCGGGGAGCTGTTTTTT. Translation gives CASTYTGELFF. This chain uses TRBV2 with TRBJ2-2; D gene uncertain. V was trimmed by 7 bases and J by 3 bases, leaving 3 bases between them. Germline V CDR1 and CDR2: SNHLY, FYNNEI. This CDR3 has 11 residues.

The chain is built from TRBV5-6 and TRBJ2-7; 11 nucleotides match TRBD2. Germline CDR1 is SGHDT and CDR2 is YYEEEE. Trimming removed 4 bases from V and 4 bases from J; junction bases left unmatched: 16. The CDR3 has 18 amino acids. This CDR3 reads CASSLLGTRLAGTYEQYF. For the CDR3, the DNA is TGTGCCAGCAGCCTATTGGGTACCCGACTAGCGGGGACGTACGAGCAGTACTTC.

V gene TRBV7-9 combines with J gene TRBJ2-5; 9 nucleotides line up with TRBD1. V shed 4 bases and J 7 bases; nucleotides not matched to a gene: 7. Germline V gives CDR1 SEHNR, CDR2 FQNEAQ (reference sequence). CDR3 length: 14 amino acids. The DNA of the CDR3 is TGTGCCAGCAGCTCCCGGGACAGGGAAGGGACCCAGTACTTC. It translates to CASSSRDREGTQYF.